Following are 30 T cell receptor beta chains from one sample sequenced in a study of shared clonotypes between healthy human individuals. The data were produced by immunoSEQ multiplex PCR, yet TCRdb's version contains in-frame clones alone and is incomplete. The table has roughly 2.4 million clones, about 94% seen once. What was sequenced was naive CD4+ T cells sorted from blood. Regarding subset: CD45RA+ positively selected. The receptor set was obtained from a man aged 18-30 years in good health.

The chain recombines TRBV20-1 with TRBJ2-7; D is unresolved. Germline loops: CDR1 DFQATT, CDR2 SNEGSKA (reference sequence). The CDR3 has 11 amino acids. Between the trimmed V and J ends, which lost 4 bases and 6 bases, there was a span of 10 bases. The CDR3 DNA sequence: TGCAGTGCTAATTCTCCGGGCGAGCAGTACTTC. It codes for CSANSPGEQYF.

CDR3 bases: TGCGCCAGCAGCTTGGAAGCGGGATTCTCTGAGACCCAGTACTTC. This encodes CASSLEAGFSETQYF. The gene calls are TRBV5-1 and TRBJ2-5; 7 bases match TRBD2. V lost 0 bases and J lost 5; bases outside the gene matches: 7. CDR3 size: 15 residues. Germline V gene lookup returns CDR1 SGHRS and CDR2 YFSETQ.

The chain employs TRBV4-1 and TRBJ2-3, with a weak D call TRBD2 (5 bases). V shed 11 bases and J shed 14 bases, with 23 bases lying between them. The CDR3 spans 12 residues. Germline V gene data show CDR1 as MGHRA and CDR2 as YSYEKL. CDR3 bases: TGCGCCTCTAGCCCCCTGGCCGCGGTGGGGTATTTT. It is translated as CASSPLAAVGYF.

This chain joins TRBV7-2 and TRBJ1-1; D is possibly TRBD1 (6 bases). This CDR3 spans 14 amino acids. The germline V gene has CDR1 SGHTA and CDR2 FQGNSA. The V end was cut by 4 bases, the J end by 0 bases, with 9 bases between. Written as DNA, the CDR3 is TGTGCCAGCAGCTGGGACACCTTGAACACTGAAGCTTTCTTT. This encodes CASSWDTLNTEAFF.

J is TRBJ2-3 and V is TRBV10-3, with D perhaps TRBD1 (5 bases). The CDR3 has 14 amino acids. V lost 0 bases, J lost 5 bases, and 9 bases lay in between. Germline V gene sequence: CDR1 ENHRY, CDR2 SYGVKD. The CDR3 is CAISESLGVDTQYF. The DNA of the CDR3 is TGTGCCATCAGTGAGTCGCTAGGGGTAGATACGCAGTATTTT.

J is TRBJ2-7 and V is TRBV2; D gene ambiguous. Trimming cost V 3 bases and J 0 bases, with 12 bases left between them. This CDR3 contains 15 residues. CDR1 SNHLY and CDR2 FYNNEI come from the germline V gene. The CDR3 DNA follows: TGTGCCAGCAGTGAGCGCAGGTTGGCCTCCTACGAGCAGTACTTC. Protein: CASSERRLASYEQYF.

The rearrangement links TRBV28 to TRBJ2-3; D assignment may be TRBD1 or TRBD2 (6 bases each). This CDR3 contains 15 residues. The germline CDR1 and CDR2 sequences are MDHEN and SYDVKM. V shed 3 bases and J shed 5 bases, with 15 bases lying between them. Here the CDR3 reads CASSLRSGAGDTQYF. The CDR3 DNA reads TGTGCCAGCAGTTTGCGCTCGGGGGCGGGAGATACGCAGTATTTT. Full variable domain (outside the CDR3, taken from reference TRBV28 and TRBJ2-3): DVKVTQSSRYLVKRTGEKVFLECVQDMDHENMFWYRQDPGLGLRLIYFSYDVKMKEKGDIPEGYSVSREKKERFSLILESASTNQTSMYLCASSLRSGAGDTQYFGPGTRLTVL.

J is TRBJ2-7 and V is TRBV5-1, with D possibly being TRBD1 (5 bases). Germline CDR1 reads SGHRS; CDR2 reads YFSETQ. V was pared by 0 bases and J by 6 bases, with 13 bases between. This CDR3 spans 14 amino acids. Written as DNA, the CDR3 is TGCGCCAGCAGCTTGGACGCAGGGATGGGCGAGCAGTACTTC. It yields the protein CASSLDAGMGEQYF.

V usage is TRBV7-9 and J usage is TRBJ2-3; TRBD1 is a possible D gene (6 bases). Germline-derived CDR1 and CDR2 are SEHNR and FQNEAQ (reference sequence). The CDR3 consists of 15 residues. Trimming took off 3 bases at V and 8 bases at J, with 18 bases between the two ends. The CDR3: CASSFVRGPGGTQYF. The DNA for the CDR3 is TGTGCCAGCAGCTTCGTCAGGGGCCCAGGAGGTACGCAGTATTTT.

The chain recombines TRBV9 with TRBJ2-7, with 7 positions matching TRBD1. V was pared by 3 bases and J by 2 bases, with 5 bases of the junction left unmatched. The CDR3 extends over 14 amino acids. Looked up from germline, CDR1 is SGDLS and CDR2 is YYNGEE. The CDR3 region has the DNA TGTGCCAGCAGCGAGAGTACAGGGGCCTACGAGCAGTACTTC. Translated, it gives CASSESTGAYEQYF.

The chain couples TRBV30 to TRBJ2-1, with D hard to call. There are 14 residues in the CDR3. Between the trimmed V and J ends, which lost 0 bases and 4 bases, there was a span of 10 bases. CDR1 GTSNPN and CDR2 SVGIG come from the germline V gene (reference sequence). This chain's CDR3 is CAWSVADRYNEQFF. In nucleotides, the CDR3 is TGTGCCTGGAGTGTCGCCGATCGTTACAATGAGCAGTTCTTC.

The count of this clone is one. CDR3 nucleotides: TGTGCCAGCAGAGTTACAGGGGGCGTTAACACTGAAGCTTTCTTT. Its translation: CASRVTGGVNTEAFF. The chain joins TRBV2 to TRBJ1-1, with TRBD1 identical over 9 bases. The CDR3 consists of 15 residues. V lost 6 bases, J lost 2 bases, and 7 bases stayed unmatched. Germline V CDR1 and CDR2: SNHLY, FYNNEI.

In its sample, this clone was seen once. At the DNA level, this CDR3 is encoded by other sequences in the same sample as well. This sequence joins TRBV18 and TRBJ2-7, with TRBD2 matching 8 bases. Germline values: CDR1 KGHSH, CDR2 LQKENI. The CDR3 sequence is 15 residues long. V lost 2 bases and J lost 0; bases outside the gene matches: 3. CDR3 nucleotide sequence: TGTGCCAGCTCACCATCGGGGGGGAGCTCCTACGAGCAGTACTTC. Protein product: CASSPSGGSSYEQYF.

The chain has TRBV7-9 and TRBJ2-1; D not certain. V lost 2 bases to trimming and J lost 5 bases, with 10 bases between them. CDR1 is SEHNR and CDR2 is FQNEAQ in the germline V gene (reference sequence). The CDR3 totals 14 residues. CDR3 bases: TGTGCCAGCAGCTTAACTGCGCCCGACAATGAGCAGTTCTTC. Residues: CASSLTAPDNEQFF.

The chain has TRBV10-3 and TRBJ1-5; 7 bases align to TRBD1. CDR3 length: 17 residues. Germline V gives CDR1 ENHRY, CDR2 SYGVKD. Trimming took 2 bases from V and 3 from J; bases not matched to a gene: 10. This CDR3 is CAISEASPGQYNQPQHF. CDR3 coding DNA: TGTGCCATCAGTGAGGCGTCACCGGGACAGTACAATCAGCCCCAGCATTTT.

This rearrangement joins TRBV7-3 to TRBJ2-7, with D tentatively TRBD1 or TRBD2 (5 bases each). The germline CDR1 and CDR2 sequences are SGHTA and FQGTGA. The CDR3 runs 13 residues. V dropped 5 bases and J dropped 6 bases, with 14 bases sitting between them. The DNA of the CDR3 is TGTGCCAGCAGCCCCTACAAGGGGACCGAGCAGTACTTC. Amino acids: CASSPYKGTEQYF. Full variable domain (outside the CDR3, taken from reference TRBV7-3 and TRBJ2-7): GAGVSQTPSNKVTEKGKYVELRCDPISGHTALYWYRQSLGQGPEFLIYFQGTGAADDSGLPNDRFFAVRPEGSVSTLKIQRTERGDSAVYLCASSPYKGTEQYFGPGTRLTVT.

The chain's CDR3 is CASSSNTLSGYTF. For the CDR3, the DNA is TGTGCCAGCAGCTCTAACACGTTGAGTGGCTACACCTTC. The V call is TRBV11-2, the J call TRBJ1-2, with D unclear. There are 13 residues in the CDR3. Looked up from germline, CDR1 is SGHAT and CDR2 is FQNNGV. The V end lost 4 bases, the J end lost 7 bases, and 13 bases lay between the germline ends. The full variable domain, its missing parts supplied by reference TRBV11-2 and TRBJ1-2, is EAGVAQSPRYKIIEKRQSVAFWCNPISGHATLYWYQQILGQGPKLLIQFQNNGVVDDSQLPKDRFSAERLKGVDSTLKIQPAKLEDSAVYLCASSSNTLSGYTFGSGTRLTVV.

This sequence joins TRBV5-1 and TRBJ2-2; D remains unclear. This CDR3 is 14 amino acids long. V lost 4 bases, J lost 3 bases, and 10 bases lay in between. Germline lookup yields CDR1 SGHRS and CDR2 YFSETQ. The CDR3 bases are TGCGCCAGCAGCCTAAGCTTGGACACCGGGGAGCTGTTTTTT. This translates into CASSLSLDTGELFF.

The rearrangement uses TRBV7-2 and TRBJ2-7, with D perhaps matching TRBD1 (6 bases). The germline V gene encodes CDR1 SGHTA and CDR2 FQGNSA. The V and J ends lost 5 bases and 5 bases respectively, with 16 bases between them. The CDR3 consists of 14 residues. The CDR3 coding sequence is TGTGCCAGCAGCCGGTCCGGGACACAAGACGAGCAGTACTTC. This gives the protein CASSRSGTQDEQYF.

The V gene is TRBV29-1, the J gene TRBJ1-2; D is unclear. The CDR3 length is 12 residues. Trimming shortened V by 4 bases and J by 4 bases, and 10 bases separated the two germline ends. The germline V gene has CDR1 SQVTM and CDR2 ANQGSEA. The CDR3, as DNA: TGCAGCGTTGTCATGGGCGGCTATGGCTACACCTTC. Translating it yields CSVVMGGYGYTF.

The J gene is TRBJ2-3, the V gene TRBV4-1; D gene uncertain. Trimming pared 0 bases from V and 1 base from J, leaving 8 bases between. CDR1 MGHRA and CDR2 YSYEKL come from the germline V gene. This CDR3 is 15 amino acids long. The CDR3 spells CASSQDGTGTDTQYF. Written as DNA, the CDR3 is TGCGCCAGCAGCCAAGATGGCACGGGCACAGATACGCAGTATTTT.

V usage is TRBV5-1 and J usage is TRBJ2-2; D is possibly TRBD1 or TRBD2 (5 bases each). The CDR3 loop spans 14 amino acids. The V end lost 3 bases, the J end lost 4 bases, and 10 bases lay between the germline ends. CDR1 and CDR2 from the germline V gene are SGHRS and YFSETQ. The DNA of the CDR3 is TGCGCCAGCAGCTGGCCCGGGACCACCGGGGAGCTGTTTTTT. Residues: CASSWPGTTGELFF. The variable domain in full, completed from reference TRBV5-1 and TRBJ2-2, reads KAGVTQTPRYLIKTRGQQVTLSCSPISGHRSVSWYQQTPGQGLQFLFEYFSETQRNKGNFPGRFSGRQFSNSRSEMNVSTLELGDSALYLCASSWPGTTGELFFGEGSRLTVL.

J is TRBJ2-5 and V is TRBV10-1; tentative D call: TRBD1 (7 bases). Trimming took off 6 bases at V and 2 bases at J, with 10 bases between the two ends. Looked up from germline, CDR1 is WNHNN and CDR2 is SYGVQD (reference sequence). The CDR3 extends over 13 amino acids. This CDR3 reads CASSRGDQETQYF. CDR3 nucleotides: TGCGCCAGCAGCAGGGGGGATCAAGAGACCCAGTACTTC.

CDR3 DNA: TGTGCCAGCAGTCAATGGACAGGGAACAATGAGCAGTTCTTC. It specifies CASSQWTGNNEQFF. V and J are TRBV6-1 and TRBJ2-1; 8 nucleotides match TRBD1. The CDR3 runs to 14 residues. CDR1 is MNHNS, CDR2 SASEGT, per germline. The ends lost 5 bases at V and 5 bases at J; junction bases unmatched: 5.

The rearrangement uses TRBV7-9 and TRBJ2-3; 9 nucleotides agree with TRBD2. The CDR3 is 17 amino acids. With 5 bases clipped from V and 5 bases from J, the junction kept 14 bases outside the gene matches. The V gene's germline CDR1 is SEHNR and CDR2 FQNEAQ (reference sequence). In DNA form, the CDR3 reads TGTGCCAGCAGCCCGCCCACGGGGCGGGAGGGCCAAGATACGCAGTATTTT. It is translated as CASSPPTGREGQDTQYF.

This clone was counted a single time. The rearrangement links TRBV29-1 to TRBJ2-1, with D hard to call. CDR1 SQVTM and CDR2 ANQGSEA come from the germline V gene. The V end lost 6 bases, the J end lost 6 bases, and 15 bases lay between the germline ends. The CDR3 has 13 residues. This CDR3 is CSVERHGPNEQFF. The CDR3 DNA sequence: TGCAGCGTAGAGAGACACGGCCCCAATGAGCAGTTCTTC.

This CDR3 is CASSSAGSRNTEAFF. The CDR3, as DNA: TGTGCCAGCAGCTCCGCGGGATCCCGGAACACTGAAGCTTTCTTT. The chain has TRBV7-2 and TRBJ1-1; D ambiguous. Trimming cost V 4 bases and J 1 base, with 13 bases left between them. The CDR3 consists of 15 residues. Germline V gene sequence: CDR1 SGHTA, CDR2 FQGNSA.

The rearrangement links TRBV4-1 to TRBJ1-1; 9 bases agree with TRBD1. The CDR3 loop spans 20 amino acids. Germline trimming cut 4 bases from V and 6 bases from J; bases unmatched to any gene: 24. CDR1 and CDR2 (germline): MGHRA, YSYEKL. CDR3 bases: TGCGCCAGCAGCCCTTGGGGGAAAAGGACAGGGGCCTCTTTGGGCCCTGAAGCTTTCTTT. Translated: CASSPWGKRTGASLGPEAFF.

This clone was observed a single time. This sequence joins TRBV4-1 and TRBJ2-3; D possibly corresponds to TRBD1 (6 bases). The length of the CDR3 is 14 residues. The germline CDR1 and CDR2 sequences are MGHRA and YSYEKL. The V end lost 0 bases, the J end lost 5 bases, and 9 bases lay between the germline ends. The CDR3 coding sequence is TGCGCCAGCAGCCAAGATGGGGGCCGAGATACGCAGTATTTT. Translation: CASSQDGGRDTQYF.

This clone is a singleton in its sample. The V call is TRBV9, the J call TRBJ2-3; 13 positions agree with TRBD2. The CDR3 totals 16 residues. CDR1 and CDR2 from the germline V gene are SGDLS and YYNGEE. J gave up 6 bases and V 3 bases, and 7 bases lay outside the gene matches. CDR3 in amino acids: CASSATSGRARDTQYF. The CDR3 region has the DNA TGTGCCAGCAGCGCAACTAGCGGGAGGGCCAGGGATACGCAGTATTTT.